The 11 T cell receptor beta chains given below trace back to one sample, sequenced in a study of OX40 agonist ivuxolimab in advanced cancers. Sequencing was performed with immunoSEQ multiplex PCR; in TCRdb, only in-frame clones are kept and a portion is missing. There are about 61,000 clones in the sample; roughly 90% occur only once, and 23% lies in the top ten. This specimen consisted of CD4+ or CD8+ T cells sorted from blood, obtained in a trial of the OX40 agonist ivuxolimab. These receptor sequences come from an adult with an advanced solid tumor such as melanoma, head and neck, liver or kidney cancer.

The rearrangement links TRBV9 to TRBJ2-5; a weak D match, TRBD1 (7 bases). V lost 2 bases and J lost 2, with 10 bases in between. The CDR3 runs 14 residues. Per the germline V gene, CDR1 is SGDLS and CDR2 is YYNGEE. The CDR3 nucleotides read TGTGCCAGCAGCGTCTCAGGGGGGCAAGAGACCCAGTACTTC. This translates into CASSVSGGQETQYF.

The chain joins TRBV11-2 to TRBJ1-2; 9 bases are a match to TRBD1. J was trimmed by 3 bases and V by 5 bases; bases with no gene match: 7. This CDR3 is 15 amino acids long. Germline V CDR1 and CDR2: SGHAT, FQNNGV. The chain's CDR3 is CASSLGTGKDYGYTF. For the CDR3, the DNA is TGTGCCAGCAGCCTAGGGACAGGGAAGGACTATGGCTACACCTTC.

The rearrangement joins TRBV6-5 to TRBJ2-3; 7 nucleotides align to TRBD2. Losses at the gene ends were 6 bases for V and 0 bases for J; bases not matched to a gene: 3. The germline gives CDR1 MNHEY, CDR2 SVGAGI. The CDR3 extends over 14 amino acids. The CDR3: CASSYGGSTDTQYF. The CDR3, as DNA: TGTGCCAGCAGCTACGGGGGGAGCACAGATACGCAGTATTTT.

The chain uses TRBV4-3 and TRBJ2-1; D is undetermined. The V and J ends lost 0 bases and 0 bases respectively, with 9 bases between them. This CDR3 region has 16 residues. Germline-derived CDR1 and CDR2 are LGHNA and YSLEER. The CDR3 loop is CASSQDWASSYNEQFF. The CDR3 DNA is TGCGCCAGCAGCCAAGATTGGGCCAGCTCCTACAATGAGCAGTTCTTC.

The rearrangement links TRBV28 to TRBJ2-1; the D gene is possibly TRBD2 (5 bases). Trimming took off 3 bases at V and 6 bases at J, with 9 bases between the two ends. Per the germline V gene, CDR1 is MDHEN and CDR2 is SYDVKM. The length of the CDR3 is 13 residues. The CDR3 DNA reads TGTGCCAGCAGTTTTTTAGAGGGCAATGAGCAGTTCTTC. Amino acids: CASSFLEGNEQFF.

V gene TRBV6-6 combines with J gene TRBJ1-5, with D perhaps matching TRBD1 (6 bases). The CDR3 extends over 16 amino acids. Trimming left V 6 bases short and J 0 bases short, with 15 bases between. Per the germline V gene, CDR1 is MNHNY and CDR2 is SVGAGI (reference sequence). The DNA of the CDR3 is TGTGCCAGCAGAACCTGGGGGACAAATAGCAATCAGCCCCAGCATTTT. Its translation: CASRTWGTNSNQPQHF.

DNA of the CDR3: TGTGCCAGCAGCGTGGGGGGCCTACAAGAGACCCAGTACTTC. The encoded protein is CASSVGGLQETQYF. The J gene is TRBJ2-5, the V gene TRBV9; D tentatively fits TRBD1 or TRBD2 (6 bases each). CDR1 is SGDLS, CDR2 YYNGEE, per germline. This CDR3 is built from 14 residues. Trimming cost V 2 bases and J 2 bases, with 10 bases left between them.

The rearrangement uses TRBV27 and TRBJ1-1, with a weak D call TRBD1 (6 bases). The CDR3 contains 16 residues. V was cut by 0 bases and J by 4 bases, with 15 bases left in between. The germline CDR1 and CDR2 sequences are MNHEY and SMNVEV (reference sequence). CDR3 bases: TGTGCCAGCAGTTTATCGGAACCTACAGGGTTCACTGAAGCTTTCTTT. Its translation: CASSLSEPTGFTEAFF.

V usage is TRBV2 and J usage is TRBJ2-7, with TRBD2 identical over 13 bases. Germline V CDR1 and CDR2: SNHLY, FYNNEI. Losses at the gene ends were 4 bases for V and 3 bases for J; bases not matched to a gene: 9. The CDR3 has 17 amino acids. CDR3 region: CASSATSGRDPLYEQYV. The DNA of the CDR3 is TGTGCCAGCAGTGCTACTAGCGGGAGGGACCCCCTCTACGAGCAGTACGTC.

The rearrangement links TRBV6-5 to TRBJ1-5; possible D gene TRBD1, 6 bases. Germline CDR1 and CDR2: MNHEY and SVGAGI. This CDR3 has 14 amino acids. Trimming stripped 2 bases from V and 8 bases from J, with 13 bases between. The CDR3 DNA is TGTGCCAGCAGTTACGGGGGGGGCAGGGAGCCCCAGCATTTT. Its protein is CASSYGGGREPQHF.

This chain connects TRBV28 to TRBJ1-6; D gene ambiguous. From germline, CDR1 is MDHEN and CDR2 SYDVKM. V lost 7 bases and J lost 7, with 17 bases in between. CDR3 length: 15 residues. CDR3 sequence reads: CASTVIGFDNSPLHF. The CDR3 bases are TGTGCCAGCACCGTTATCGGTTTTGACAATTCACCCCTCCACTTT.